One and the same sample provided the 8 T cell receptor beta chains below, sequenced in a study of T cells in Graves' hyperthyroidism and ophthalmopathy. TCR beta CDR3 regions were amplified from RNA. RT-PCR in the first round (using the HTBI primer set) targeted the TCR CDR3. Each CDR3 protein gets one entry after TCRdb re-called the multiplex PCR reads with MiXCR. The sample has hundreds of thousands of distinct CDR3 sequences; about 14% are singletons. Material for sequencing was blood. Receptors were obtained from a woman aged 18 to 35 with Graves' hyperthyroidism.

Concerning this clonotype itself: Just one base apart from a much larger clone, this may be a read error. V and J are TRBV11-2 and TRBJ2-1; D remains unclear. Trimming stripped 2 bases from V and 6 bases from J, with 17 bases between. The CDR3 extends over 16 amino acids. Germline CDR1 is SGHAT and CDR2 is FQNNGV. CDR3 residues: CASSLISLGWSNEQFF. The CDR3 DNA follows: TGTGCCAGCAGCTTAATTTCGCTAGGATGGAGCAATGAGCAGTTCTTC.

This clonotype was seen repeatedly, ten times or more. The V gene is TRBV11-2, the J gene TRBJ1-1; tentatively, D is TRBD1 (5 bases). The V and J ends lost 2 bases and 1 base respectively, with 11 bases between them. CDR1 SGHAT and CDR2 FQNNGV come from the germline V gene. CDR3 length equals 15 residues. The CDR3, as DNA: TGTGCCAGCAGCTTACAGGCCGGGGGGAACACTGAAGCTTTCTTT. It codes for CASSLQAGGNTEAFF.

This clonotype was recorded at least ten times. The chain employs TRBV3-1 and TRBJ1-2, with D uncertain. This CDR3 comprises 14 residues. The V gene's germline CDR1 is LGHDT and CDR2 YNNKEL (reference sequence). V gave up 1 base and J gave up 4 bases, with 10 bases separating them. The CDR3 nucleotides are TGTGCCAGCAGCCAAGGTGACTATGGCTATGGCTACACCTTC. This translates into CASSQGDYGYGYTF.

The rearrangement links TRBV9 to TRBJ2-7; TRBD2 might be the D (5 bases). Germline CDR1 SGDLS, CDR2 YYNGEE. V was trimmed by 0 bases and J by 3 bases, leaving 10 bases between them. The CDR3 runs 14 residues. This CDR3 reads CASSVDPGNYEQYF. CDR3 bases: TGTGCCAGCAGCGTAGACCCGGGGAACTACGAGCAGTACTTC.

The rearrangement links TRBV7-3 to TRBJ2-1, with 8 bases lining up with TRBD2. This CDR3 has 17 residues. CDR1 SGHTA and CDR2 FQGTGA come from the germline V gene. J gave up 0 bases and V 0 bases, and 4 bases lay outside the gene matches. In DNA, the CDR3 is TGTGCCAGCAGCTTAACTAGCGGGGCGAGCTCCTACAATGAGCAGTTCTTC. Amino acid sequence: CASSLTSGASSYNEQFF.

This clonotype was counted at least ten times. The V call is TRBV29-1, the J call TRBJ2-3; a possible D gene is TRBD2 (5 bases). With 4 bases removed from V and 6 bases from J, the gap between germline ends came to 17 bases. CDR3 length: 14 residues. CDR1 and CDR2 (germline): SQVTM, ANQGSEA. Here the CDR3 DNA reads TGCAGCGTTGTTGACCGGGATGGCGTGGATACGCAGTATTTT. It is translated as CSVVDRDGVDTQYF.

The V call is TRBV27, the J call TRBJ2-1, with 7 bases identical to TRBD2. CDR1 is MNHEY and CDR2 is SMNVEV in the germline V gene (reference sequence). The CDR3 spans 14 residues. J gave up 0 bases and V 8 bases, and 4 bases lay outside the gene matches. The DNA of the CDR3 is TGTGCCAGCTTCGGGGGGAGCTCCTACAATGAGCAGTTCTTC. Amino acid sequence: CASFGGSSYNEQFF.

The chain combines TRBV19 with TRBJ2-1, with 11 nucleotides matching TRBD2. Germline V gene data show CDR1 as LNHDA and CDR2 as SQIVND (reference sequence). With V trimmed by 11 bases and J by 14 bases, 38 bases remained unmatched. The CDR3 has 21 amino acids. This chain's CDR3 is CAGLQPIGVILLLAGGLGKFF. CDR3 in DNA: TGTGCCGGACTCCAACCCATAGGGGTCATCCTCCTCTTAGCGGGAGGGCTGGGGAAGTTCTTC.